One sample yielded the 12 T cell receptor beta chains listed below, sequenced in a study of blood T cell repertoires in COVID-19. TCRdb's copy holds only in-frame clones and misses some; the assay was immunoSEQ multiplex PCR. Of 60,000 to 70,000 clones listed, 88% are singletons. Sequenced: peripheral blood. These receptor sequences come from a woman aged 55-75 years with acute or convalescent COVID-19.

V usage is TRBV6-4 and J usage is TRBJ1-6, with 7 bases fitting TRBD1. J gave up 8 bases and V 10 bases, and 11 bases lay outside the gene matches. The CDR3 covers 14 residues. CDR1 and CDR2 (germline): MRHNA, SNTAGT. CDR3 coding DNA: TGTGCCACCATCGGACAGGCTGTGGATTCACCCCTCCACTTT. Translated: CATIGQAVDSPLHF.

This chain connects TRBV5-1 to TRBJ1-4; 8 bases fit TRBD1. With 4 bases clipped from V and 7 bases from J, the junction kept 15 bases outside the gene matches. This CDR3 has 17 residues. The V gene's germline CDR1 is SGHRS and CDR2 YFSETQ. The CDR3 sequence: CASSPGTGDPLGEKLFF. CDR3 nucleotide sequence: TGCGCCAGCAGCCCCGGGACAGGCGACCCCCTCGGTGAAAAACTGTTTTTT.

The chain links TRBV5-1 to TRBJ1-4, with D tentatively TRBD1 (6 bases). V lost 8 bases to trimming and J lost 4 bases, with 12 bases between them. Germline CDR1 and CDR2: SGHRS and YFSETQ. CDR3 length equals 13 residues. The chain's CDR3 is CASKTGHNEKLFF. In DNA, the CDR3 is TGCGCCAGTAAGACAGGCCATAATGAAAAACTGTTTTTT.

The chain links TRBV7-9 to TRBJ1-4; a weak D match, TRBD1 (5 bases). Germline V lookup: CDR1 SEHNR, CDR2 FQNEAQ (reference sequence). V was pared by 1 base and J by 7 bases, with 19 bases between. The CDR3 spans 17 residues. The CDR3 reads CASSLVPTLERGEKLFF. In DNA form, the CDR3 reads TGTGCCAGCAGCTTAGTCCCAACACTCGAAAGGGGTGAAAAACTGTTTTTT.

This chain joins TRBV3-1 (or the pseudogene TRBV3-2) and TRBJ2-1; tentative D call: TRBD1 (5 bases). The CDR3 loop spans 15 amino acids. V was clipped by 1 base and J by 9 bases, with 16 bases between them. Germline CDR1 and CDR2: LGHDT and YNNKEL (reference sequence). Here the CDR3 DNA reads TGTGCCAGCAGCCAAGGCAGGTCCCTGGGGCCTGAGCAGTTCTTC. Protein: CASSQGRSLGPEQFF.

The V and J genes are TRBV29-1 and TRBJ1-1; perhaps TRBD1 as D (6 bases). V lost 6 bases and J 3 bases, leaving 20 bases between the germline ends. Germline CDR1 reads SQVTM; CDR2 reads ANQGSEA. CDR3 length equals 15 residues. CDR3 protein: CSVTRDTYTDTEAFF. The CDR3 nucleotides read TGCAGCGTCACAAGGGACACTTATACGGACACTGAAGCTTTCTTT.

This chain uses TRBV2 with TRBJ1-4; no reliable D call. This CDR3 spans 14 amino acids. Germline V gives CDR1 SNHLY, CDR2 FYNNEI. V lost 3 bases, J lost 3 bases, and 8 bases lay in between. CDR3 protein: CASSEAGPNEKLFF. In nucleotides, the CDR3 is TGTGCCAGCAGTGAGGCGGGCCCTAATGAAAAACTGTTTTTT.

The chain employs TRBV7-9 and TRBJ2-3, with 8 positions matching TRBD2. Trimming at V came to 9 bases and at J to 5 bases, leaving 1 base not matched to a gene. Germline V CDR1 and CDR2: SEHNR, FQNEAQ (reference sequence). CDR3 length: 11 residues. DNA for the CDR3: TGTGCCAGTACTAGCGGAGATACGCAGTATTTT. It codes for CASTSGDTQYF.

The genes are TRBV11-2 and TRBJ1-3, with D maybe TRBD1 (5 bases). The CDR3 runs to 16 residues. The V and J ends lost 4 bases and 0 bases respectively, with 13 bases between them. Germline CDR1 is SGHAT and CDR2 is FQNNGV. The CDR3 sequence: CASSSLRQISGNTIYF. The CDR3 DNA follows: TGTGCCAGCAGCTCCCTACGACAGATCTCTGGAAACACCATATATTTT.

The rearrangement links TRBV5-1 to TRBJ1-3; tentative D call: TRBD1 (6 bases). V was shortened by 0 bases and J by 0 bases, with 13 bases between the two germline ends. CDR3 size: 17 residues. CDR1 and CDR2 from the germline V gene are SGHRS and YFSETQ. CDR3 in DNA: TGCGCCAGCAGCTTGGAGGGCAGGGGCTTCTCTGGAAACACCATATATTTT. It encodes CASSLEGRGFSGNTIYF. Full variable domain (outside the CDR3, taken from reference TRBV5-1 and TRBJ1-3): KAGVTQTPRYLIKTRGQQVTLSCSPISGHRSVSWYQQTPGQGLQFLFEYFSETQRNKGNFPGRFSGRQFSNSRSEMNVSTLELGDSALYLCASSLEGRGFSGNTIYFGEGSWLTVV.

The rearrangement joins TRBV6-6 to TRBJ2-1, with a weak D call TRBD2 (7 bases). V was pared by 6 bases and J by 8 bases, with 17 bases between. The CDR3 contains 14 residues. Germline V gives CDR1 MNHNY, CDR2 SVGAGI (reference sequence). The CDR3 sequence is CASRGGVWLDEQFF. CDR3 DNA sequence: TGTGCCAGCAGAGGGGGGGTTTGGCTGGATGAGCAGTTCTTC.

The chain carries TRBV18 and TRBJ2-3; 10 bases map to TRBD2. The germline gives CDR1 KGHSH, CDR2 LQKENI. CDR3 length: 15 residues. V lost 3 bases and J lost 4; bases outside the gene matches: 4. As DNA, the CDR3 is TGTGCCAGCTCACCGCTAGCGGGGGTGGCAGATACGCAGTATTTT. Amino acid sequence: CASSPLAGVADTQYF. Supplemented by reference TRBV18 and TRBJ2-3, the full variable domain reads NAGVMQNPRHLVRRRGQEARLRCSPMKGHSHVYWYRQLPEEGLKFMVYLQKENIIDESGMPKERFSAEFPKEGPSILRIQQVVRGDSAAYFCASSPLAGVADTQYFGPGTRLTVL.